The 5 T cell receptor beta chains in this list originate from one sample, sequenced in a study of vaccination and CD4 T cells after COVID-19. At the Johns Hopkins FTIC core, DNA taken from cultured CD4+ T cells was sequenced by way of the Oncomine TCR Beta short-read assay. TCRdb ran MiXCR on the PCR reads and lists one entry per CDR3 protein. Of 20,000 to 25,000 distinct CDR3 sequences detected, 30% to 35% appear once; the ten largest clones hold 11%. Time point of the sample: late sampling 161 to 241 days after vaccination in a few convalescent patients. Treatment given: roughly 10-day PBMC culture with coronavirus spike peptide pools or control peptides (ViraFEST assay). Antigen specificity for these receptors is unknown. The sequencing used CD4+ T cells from blood, cultured in vitro, collected about 7 months after SARS-CoV-2 vaccination. These receptors all stem from a human donor who had recovered from COVID-19.

This clonotype was detected only once. The V and J genes are TRBV29-1 and TRBJ2-1; D remains ambiguous. This CDR3 region has 13 residues. Germline V gives CDR1 SQVTM, CDR2 ANQGSEA. Trimming pared 4 bases from V and 3 bases from J, leaving 10 bases between. Here the CDR3 reads CSVAQRLYNEQFF. CDR3 nucleotide sequence: TGCAGCGTTGCGCAAAGACTCTACAATGAGCAGTTCTTC.

V and J are TRBV11-1 and TRBJ2-1, with D possibly being TRBD2 (5 bases). With 5 bases removed from V and 6 bases from J, the gap between germline ends came to 20 bases. CDR3 length: 16 residues. CDR1 and CDR2 (germline): SGHAT, FQDESV (reference sequence). The CDR3 sequence: CASSDAPSRRSNEQFF. DNA for the CDR3: TGTGCCAGCAGCGACGCCCCTAGCAGGAGGTCCAATGAGCAGTTCTTC. The entire variable domain, with the rest obtained from reference TRBV11-1 and TRBJ2-1, is as follows: EAEVAQSPRYKITEKSQAVAFWCDPISGHATLYWYRQILGQGPELLVQFQDESVVDDSQLPKDRFSAERLKGVDSTLKIQPAELGDSAMYLCASSDAPSRRSNEQFFGPGTRLTVL.

V and J are TRBV20-1 and TRBJ2-4, with D possibly matching TRBD1 (6 bases). CDR3 length: 15 residues. Germline values: CDR1 DFQATT, CDR2 SNEGSKA (reference sequence). Deletions cut 2 bases from V and 6 bases from J, with 17 bases between. The CDR3 here is CSARNLRDTANIQYF. DNA of the CDR3: TGCAGTGCTAGAAACCTCCGGGACACGGCAAACATTCAGTACTTC.

This clonotype has a handful of counts. CDR3 sequence: CASSYRPAGTDTQYF. CDR3 DNA sequence: TGTGCCAGCAGTTACAGGCCAGCTGGCACAGATACGCAGTATTTT. The rearrangement uses TRBV6-5 and TRBJ2-3; no clear D. The V end lost 2 bases, the J end lost 1 base, and 10 bases lay between the germline ends. CDR3 length: 15 residues. Germline assignment: CDR1 MNHEY and CDR2 SVGAGI.

The rearrangement links TRBV18 to TRBJ2-5; 8 bases align to TRBD2. The J segment lost 5 bases and the V segment lost 0 bases, leaving 11 bases of the junction unmatched. Germline-derived CDR1 and CDR2 are KGHSH and LQKENI. This CDR3 has 17 amino acids. In nucleotides, the CDR3 is TGTGCCAGCTCACCACCTTCCTCCGGGACTAGTGGGGAGACCCAGTACTTC. Translation: CASSPPSSGTSGETQYF. Full variable domain (rest looked up from reference TRBV18 and TRBJ2-5): NAGVMQNPRHLVRRRGQEARLRCSPMKGHSHVYWYRQLPEEGLKFMVYLQKENIIDESGMPKERFSAEFPKEGPSILRIQQVVRGDSAAYFCASSPPSSGTSGETQYFGPGTRLLVL.